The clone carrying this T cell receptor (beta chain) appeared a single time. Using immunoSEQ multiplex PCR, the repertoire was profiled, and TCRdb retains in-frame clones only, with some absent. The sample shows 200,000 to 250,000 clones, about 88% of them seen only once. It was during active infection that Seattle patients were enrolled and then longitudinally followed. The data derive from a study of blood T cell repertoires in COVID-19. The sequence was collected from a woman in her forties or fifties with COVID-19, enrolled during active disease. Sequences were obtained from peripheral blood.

The CDR3 spells CASSHGGQGNVDEQYF. The CDR3 DNA reads as TGTGCCAGCAGCCATGGGGGACAGGGTAATGTCGACGAGCAGTACTTC. The rearrangement joins TRBV4-2 to TRBJ2-7; 9 bases agree with TRBD1. The CDR3 runs to 16 residues. Germline V gene sequence: CDR1 LGHNA, CDR2 YNFKEQ. J gave up 5 bases and V 3 bases, and 11 bases lay outside the gene matches.